The 17 T cell receptor beta chains listed next were all sequenced from one sample in a study of glioma-infiltrating T cells. Using RNA template, CDR3s of TCR alpha and beta were amplified with iRepertoire arm-PCR. TCRdb fed the multiplex PCR reads into MiXCR, producing one record per CDR3 protein. This sample has roughly 350,000 distinct CDR3 sequences; 41% occur once, and the top ten carry around 13%. The sample comprised glioma tissue, nonneoplastic brain tissue, or PBMCs (not recorded which). These receptors were collected from a human donor with low-grade glioma or glioblastoma, undergoing nonglioma brain surgery, or in good health (not recorded which).

With regard to this clonotype: The junction and the germline gene differ at one end; a read error may be behind it. This sequence joins TRBV4-3 and TRBJ1-2; D gene uncertain. CDR1 is LGHNA and CDR2 is YSLEER in the germline V gene. CDR3 size: 15 residues. The CDR3 spells CASSQDPSLDYGYAF. CDR3 bases: TGCGCCAGCAGCCAAGATCCCAGTCTGGATTATGGCTACGCCTTC.

This clonotype has a handful of counts. This CDR3 reads CASSYTGTGVRGDYGYTF. The CDR3 DNA follows: TGCGCCAGCAGCTACACCGGGACAGGGGTTAGGGGGGACTATGGCTACACCTTC. The rearrangement links TRBV4-1 to TRBJ1-2, with 10 bases aligning to TRBD1. The CDR3 sequence is 18 residues long. From germline, CDR1 is MGHRA and CDR2 YSYEKL. V gave up 5 bases and J gave up 3 bases; unmatched junction bases: 15.

The rearrangement uses TRBV28 and TRBJ2-7; maybe TRBD1 (6 bases). The CDR3 contains 12 residues. Trimming took off 5 bases at V and 6 bases at J, with 11 bases between the two ends. Germline CDR1 is MDHEN and CDR2 is SYDVKM. The CDR3 reads CASSMNRVEQYF. CDR3 DNA: TGTGCCAGCAGTATGAACAGGGTCGAGCAGTACTTC.

With respect to this clonotype: A read error is possible here, since a much larger clone lies one base away. The chain employs TRBV20-1 and TRBJ2-7; D is undetermined. In germline, CDR1 is DFQATT, CDR2 SNEGSKA (reference sequence). The CDR3 consists of 11 residues. V gave up 5 bases and J gave up 6 bases, with 11 bases separating them. The CDR3 protein is CSARLTAEQYF. For the CDR3, the DNA is TGCAGTGCTCGGCTCACCGCCGAGCAGTACTTC.

This clonotype was seen repeatedly, ten times or more. The rearrangement joins TRBV6-1 to TRBJ1-5; D gene ambiguous. From germline, CDR1 is MNHNS and CDR2 SASEGT. The CDR3 has 15 amino acids. The V and J ends lost 5 bases and 0 bases respectively, with 11 bases between them. The CDR3 bases are TGTGCCAGCAGTCTTCTCCGGGCTAGCAATCAGCCCCAGCATTTT. Protein sequence: CASSLLRASNQPQHF.

Concerning this clonotype itself: A much more abundant neighbour one base away suggests this may be a read error. The chain uses TRBV7-2 and TRBJ2-7, with 8 bases that match TRBD1. CDR1 and CDR2 (germline): SGHTA, FQGNSA. The CDR3 is 13 amino acids. With V trimmed by 1 base and J by 8 bases, 4 bases remained unmatched. The CDR3 reads CASSLDRGIKQYF. Here the CDR3 DNA reads TGTGCCAGCAGCTTAGACAGGGGGATCAAGCAGTACTTC.

This clonotype has a count of ten or more. V is TRBV6-1 and J is TRBJ1-1, with D unresolved. This CDR3 is built from 14 residues. CDR1 and CDR2 from the germline V gene are MNHNS and SASEGT. Deletions cut 7 bases from V and 6 bases from J, with 18 bases between. CDR3 bases: TGTGCCAGCATCGCCGGAGGGCTGAGCGCTGAAGCTTTCTTT. Translating it yields CASIAGGLSAEAFF.

This clonotype was counted ten times or more. The rearrangement joins TRBV24-1 to TRBJ1-1; TRBD1 might be the D (5 bases). The CDR3 totals 12 residues. V was pared by 7 bases and J by 2 bases, with 7 bases between. Germline assignment: CDR1 KGHDR and CDR2 SFDVKD. For the CDR3, the DNA is TGTGCCACCAGAGGACAAAACACTGAAGCTTTCTTT. This sequence encodes CATRGQNTEAFF.

Regarding this clonotype: It may be a read error: a sequence one base away is much more abundant. The chain combines TRBV27 with TRBJ2-3, with D tentatively TRBD1 or TRBD2 (5 bases each). This CDR3 region has 15 residues. The V end was cut by 5 bases, the J end by 0 bases, with 12 bases between. CDR1 is MNHEY, CDR2 SMNVEV, per germline (reference sequence). CDR3 sequence reads: CASSKLEGSTDTQYF. The CDR3, as DNA: TGTGCCAGCAGTAAGCTAGAGGGGAGCACAGATACGCAGTATTTT.

The rearrangement uses TRBV19 and TRBJ2-1; no reliable D call. The CDR3 contains 12 residues. V lost 3 bases and J lost 4, with 4 bases in between. Per the germline V gene, CDR1 is LNHDA and CDR2 is SQIVND (reference sequence). CDR3 region: CASSIPYNEQFF. The DNA for the CDR3 is TGTGCCAGTAGTATTCCATACAATGAGCAGTTCTTC.

There are a few counts of this clonotype. The chain has TRBV20-1 and TRBJ2-3; 9 nucleotides match TRBD2. The CDR3 has 19 residues. J gave up 1 base and V 1 base, and 15 bases lay outside the gene matches. Germline lookup yields CDR1 DFQATT and CDR2 SNEGSKA (reference sequence). In nucleotides, the CDR3 is TGCAGTGCTAGAGGCTGGTGGGCGGGAGGGCCCTCGGGCACAGATACGCAGTATTTT. This sequence encodes CSARGWWAGGPSGTDTQYF.

This clonotype was seen only a few times. This chain joins TRBV2 and TRBJ1-1; D might be TRBD1 (6 bases). Germline-derived CDR1 and CDR2 are SNHLY and FYNNEI. This CDR3 comprises 13 residues. V gave up 7 bases and J gave up 6 bases, with 15 bases separating them. CDR3 amino acids: CASTYRVGSEAFF. In DNA, the CDR3 is TGTGCCAGCACGTACAGGGTTGGGTCTGAAGCTTTCTTT.

This chain uses TRBV20-1 with TRBJ1-5; 8 nucleotides line up with TRBD1. This CDR3 has 15 residues. Germline CDR1 reads DFQATT; CDR2 reads SNEGSKA (reference sequence). V shed 1 base, J shed 3 bases, and the junction held 5 bases outside the gene matches. The CDR3 here is CSARAVQGDNQPQHF. In DNA, the CDR3 is TGCAGTGCTAGAGCTGTACAGGGGGACAATCAGCCCCAGCATTTT.

Of note for this clonotype: A much larger clone lies a single base off, so this may be a read error. The chain has TRBV20-1 and TRBJ2-5; D might be TRBD1 or TRBD2, each matching 5 bases. The CDR3 contains 11 residues. Germline CDR1 DFQATT, CDR2 SNEGSKA (reference sequence). CDR3 sequence reads: CSARIGETKYF. In nucleotides, the CDR3 is TGCAGTGCTAGAATAGGGGAGACCAAGTACTTC.

The V call is TRBV28, the J call TRBJ1-2, with 7 bases fitting TRBD1. The germline gives CDR1 MDHEN, CDR2 SYDVKM. The CDR3 contains 13 residues. Trimming cost V 5 bases and J 4 bases; bases outside gene matches: 4. In DNA form, the CDR3 reads TGTGCCAGCAGTATCGGACAGGTCTATGGCTACACCTTC. Translated: CASSIGQVYGYTF.

The chain uses TRBV19 and TRBJ2-2; TRBD2 matches 8 bases. The CDR3 runs to 14 residues. Germline V gene data show CDR1 as LNHDA and CDR2 as SQIVND (reference sequence). J was trimmed by 7 bases and V by 7 bases; bases with no gene match: 8. CDR3: CASTRLAMDGELFF. The DNA for the CDR3 is TGTGCCAGTACCCGACTAGCGATGGACGGGGAGCTGTTTTTT.

There are a few counts of this clonotype. V gene TRBV7-3 combines with J gene TRBJ1-1, with TRBD1 as a possible D gene (5 bases). This CDR3 comprises 14 residues. The ends were cut back, 4 bases at V and 5 bases at J, with 14 bases in the middle. CDR1 is SGHTA and CDR2 is FQGTGA in the germline V gene. DNA for the CDR3: TGTGCCAGCAGCTCCCTTGGGGGAACGACTGAAGCTTTCTTT. This encodes CASSSLGGTTEAFF.